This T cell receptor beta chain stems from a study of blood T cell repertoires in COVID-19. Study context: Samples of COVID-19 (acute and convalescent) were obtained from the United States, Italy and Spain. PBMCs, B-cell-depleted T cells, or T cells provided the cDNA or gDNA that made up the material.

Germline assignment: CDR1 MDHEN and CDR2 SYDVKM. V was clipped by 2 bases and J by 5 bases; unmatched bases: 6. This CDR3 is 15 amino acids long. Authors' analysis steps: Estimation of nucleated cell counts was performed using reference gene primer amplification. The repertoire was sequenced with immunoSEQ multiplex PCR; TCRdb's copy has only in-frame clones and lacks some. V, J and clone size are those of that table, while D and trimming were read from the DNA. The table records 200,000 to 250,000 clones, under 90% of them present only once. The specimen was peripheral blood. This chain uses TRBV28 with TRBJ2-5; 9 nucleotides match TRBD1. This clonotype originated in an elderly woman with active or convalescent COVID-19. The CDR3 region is CASSLGTGGWETQYF. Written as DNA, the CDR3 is TGTGCCAGCAGTTTAGGAACAGGGGGCTGGGAGACCCAGTACTTC. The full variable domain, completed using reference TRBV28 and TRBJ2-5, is DVKVTQSSRYLVKRTGEKVFLECVQDMDHENMFWYRQDPGLGLRLIYFSYDVKMKEKGDIPEGYSVSREKKERFSLILESASTNQTSMYLCASSLGTGGWETQYFGPGTRLLVL.